This T cell receptor beta chain was recovered during a study of blood T cell repertoires in COVID-19. For the study at large: Acute-phase and convalescent COVID-19 samples originated in the United States, Italy and Spain. PBMCs, B-cell-depleted T cells, or T cells provided the cDNA or gDNA that made up the material.

The CDR3 spans 17 residues. Germline V gene data show CDR1 as LGHNA and CDR2 as YNFKEQ. V was clipped by 5 bases and J by 2 bases; unmatched bases: 12. Authors' data handling: Estimation of nucleated cell counts relied on the amplification of reference gene primers. The protocol was immunoSEQ multiplex PCR, while the TCRdb copy is restricted to in-frame clones and leaves out a portion. V and J calls and clone size follow that table, whereas D and trimming were derived from the DNA. The table shows a few hundred thousand clones, with approximately 86% occurring only once. The table lists this clone with a count of one.

The TCR was taken from a woman in her 30s with acute or convalescent COVID-19. Material: peripheral blood. The chain has TRBV4-2 and TRBJ2-1, with 7 bases that match TRBD2. CDR3 bases: TGTGCCAGCAGCGGTTTGGGCGGGAGCTACCCCTACAATGAGCAGTTCTTC. Amino acid sequence: CASSGLGGSYPYNEQFF.